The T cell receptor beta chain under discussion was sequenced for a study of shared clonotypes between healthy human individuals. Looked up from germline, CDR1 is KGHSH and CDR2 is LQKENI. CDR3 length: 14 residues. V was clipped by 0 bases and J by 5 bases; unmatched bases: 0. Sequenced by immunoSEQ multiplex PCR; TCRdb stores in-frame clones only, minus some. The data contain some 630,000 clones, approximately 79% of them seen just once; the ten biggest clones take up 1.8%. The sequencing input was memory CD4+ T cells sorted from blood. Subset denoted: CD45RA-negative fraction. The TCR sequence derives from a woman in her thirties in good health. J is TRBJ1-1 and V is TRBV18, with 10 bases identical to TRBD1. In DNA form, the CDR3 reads TGTGCCAGCTCACCACCGGGACAGGGGACTGAAGCTTTCTTT. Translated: CASSPPGQGTEAFF.